This entry lists 14 T cell receptor beta chains sequenced from one sample in a study of T cell responses to AZD1222 COVID-19 vaccine (TCRdb year 2021). The library was built by means of the immunoSEQ multiplex PCR assay. TCRdb took this table from immuneACCESS and kept in-frame rearrangements with V and J called. Such tables lack part of the clones; where checked against another copy, unresolved V genes explain under half of the gap, and the rest is unexplained. The table for this sample lists about 60,000 clones; approximately 89% of them were counted only once. Together, the top ten hold under 25% of the sample. The time point tag for this specimen amounts to: baseline before first vaccination. The sample's treatment or condition label, decoded: meningococcal conjugate vaccine given as trial control. Sequenced material: peripheral blood, taken on day 0 of MenACWY control vaccination. These receptors were collected from an adult in good health.

CDR3 nucleotides: TGTGCCAGCTCACCACGGTCCGAGGCAAAGAACACCGGGGAGCTGTTTTTT. This sequence encodes CASSPRSEAKNTGELFF. The chain joins TRBV18 to TRBJ2-2; D unclear. The CDR3 consists of 17 residues. The V gene's germline CDR1 is KGHSH and CDR2 LQKENI. Deletions cut 1 base from V and 1 base from J, with 13 bases between.

In this sample, this clone turned up a few times. This chain connects TRBV19 to TRBJ1-6; D is undetermined. The germline CDR1 and CDR2 sequences are LNHDA and SQIVND (reference sequence). This CDR3 spans 15 amino acids. V dropped 3 bases and J dropped 10 bases, with 16 bases sitting between them. In nucleotides, the CDR3 is TGTGCCAGTAGTATTGGTGCGGGTTTTGACTCACCCCTCCACTTT. Encoded protein: CASSIGAGFDSPLHF. Filled out from reference TRBV19 and TRBJ1-6, the complete variable domain reads DGGITQSPKYLFRKEGQNVTLSCEQNLNHDAMYWYRQDPGQGLRLIYYSQIVNDFQKGDIAEGYSVSREKKESFPLTVTSAQKNPTAFYLCASSIGAGFDSPLHFGNGTRLTVT.

V usage is TRBV15 and J usage is TRBJ2-1, with D perhaps given as TRBD1 or TRBD2 (5 bases each). The V and J ends lost 3 bases and 13 bases respectively, with 13 bases between them. Germline values: CDR1 LNHNV, CDR2 YYDKDF (reference sequence). The CDR3 contains 12 residues. CDR3 DNA sequence: TGTGCCACCAGCAGTGGGACCCTTGGACAGTTCTTC. Encoded protein: CATSSGTLGQFF.

The chain uses TRBV6-6 and TRBJ1-4; 9 bases are a match to TRBD1. Germline V gene data show CDR1 as MNHNY and CDR2 as SVGAGI (reference sequence). V lost 1 base, J lost 7 bases, and 7 bases stayed unmatched. There are 16 residues in the CDR3. The CDR3 coding sequence is TGTGCCAGCAGTTACTTGTCCGGGACAGGGTTTGAAAAACTGTTTTTT. Its translation is CASSYLSGTGFEKLFF.

This clone has only a few counts. This chain connects TRBV5-6 to TRBJ2-7, with 7 bases fitting TRBD1. Germline V CDR1 and CDR2: SGHDT, YYEEEE. This CDR3 has 15 amino acids. With V trimmed by 0 bases and J by 2 bases, 5 bases remained unmatched. CDR3 region: CASSLVGQLTYEQYF. The CDR3 region has the DNA TGTGCCAGCAGCTTGGTGGGACAGCTTACCTACGAGCAGTACTTC.

The CDR3: CASSYSTQSGNTIYF. The CDR3 DNA sequence: TGTGCCAGCAGTTACTCGACGCAGTCTGGAAACACCATATATTTT. The genes are TRBV6-6 and TRBJ1-3; no firm D call. CDR1 is MNHNY and CDR2 is SVGAGI in the germline V gene (reference sequence). The length of the CDR3 is 15 residues. The germline V and J ends were trimmed by 0 bases and 1 base, with 7 bases remaining between them.

The table lists this clone with a count of one. The chain is built from TRBV7-8 and TRBJ1-5; perhaps TRBD1 as D (6 bases). Trimming took 5 bases from V and 4 from J, leaving 9 bases between them. The length of the CDR3 is 13 residues. The germline CDR1 and CDR2 sequences are SGHVS and FQNEAQ. The CDR3, as DNA: TGTGCCAGCAGCGTGGACAGAAATCAGCCCCAGCATTTT. Translated, it gives CASSVDRNQPQHF.

This chain joins TRBV21-1 and TRBJ2-7; whether TRBD1, the table's D call, matches the DNA was not checked. TRBV21-1 is noted as a pseudogene. The CDR3 spans 19 residues. In DNA, the CDR3 is TGTGCCAGCAGCTACCCAAGGACCGGCGGGACAGGATTAAGGTACGAGCAGTACTTC. Its protein is CASSYPRTGGTGLRYEQYF.

This sequence joins TRBV5-6 and TRBJ2-7, with D perhaps matching TRBD1 or TRBD2 (6 bases each). Germline lookup yields CDR1 SGHDT and CDR2 YYEEEE. V lost 2 bases, J lost 2 bases, and 11 bases lay in between. CDR3 length equals 14 residues. In DNA form, the CDR3 reads TGTGCCAGCAGCTTAGGGGGGCGCCCCTACGAGCAGTACTTC. Its protein is CASSLGGRPYEQYF.

This clone appeared a few times. The rearrangement joins TRBV30 to TRBJ1-6; no reliable D call. Germline lookup yields CDR1 GTSNPN and CDR2 SVGIG (reference sequence). V lost 6 bases and J 5 bases, leaving 11 bases between the germline ends. The CDR3 has 13 residues. The CDR3 bases are TGTGCCTGCGCGGGGTCCAATAATTCACCCCTCCACTTT. Residues: CACAGSNNSPLHF.

This clone has just a few counts. The chain joins TRBV28 to TRBJ1-1; maybe TRBD1 (6 bases). Trimming removed 4 bases at V and 6 bases at J, with 12 bases between. CDR3 length equals 13 residues. Germline V gene data show CDR1 as MDHEN and CDR2 as SYDVKM. Here the CDR3 reads CASSWGTGPEAFF. CDR3 sequence (DNA): TGTGCCAGCAGTTGGGGTACAGGGCCTGAAGCTTTCTTT. Supplemented by reference TRBV28 and TRBJ1-1, the full variable domain reads DVKVTQSSRYLVKRTGEKVFLECVQDMDHENMFWYRQDPGLGLRLIYFSYDVKMKEKGDIPEGYSVSREKKERFSLILESASTNQTSMYLCASSWGTGPEAFFGQGTRLTVV.

The chain is built from TRBV5-8 and TRBJ2-3; TRBD1 or TRBD2 may be the D gene (7 bases each). V lost 2 bases, J lost 4 bases, and 26 bases lay in between. CDR1 SGHTS and CDR2 YDEGEE come from the germline V gene. This CDR3 has 19 residues. In DNA, the CDR3 is TGTGCCAGCAGCTTCACAGGGGATCCTAGCGGTTTCCTCCCAGATACGCAGTATTTT. This gives the protein CASSFTGDPSGFLPDTQYF.

CDR3 sequence (DNA): TGTGCCTGGACCTTAGGGGGAAACACTGAAGCTTTCTTT. Translated, it gives CAWTLGGNTEAFF. The chain uses TRBV30 and TRBJ1-1, with D possibly being TRBD1 (6 bases). The length of the CDR3 is 13 residues. Germline lookup yields CDR1 GTSNPN and CDR2 SVGIG (reference sequence). V shed 4 bases and J shed 2 bases, with 11 bases lying between them.

The rearrangement joins TRBV9 to TRBJ2-3, with TRBD2 matching over 11 bases. Losses at the gene ends were 1 base for V and 3 bases for J; bases not matched to a gene: 1. Germline V gives CDR1 SGDLS, CDR2 YYNGEE. This CDR3 has 15 residues. The CDR3 region has the DNA TGTGCCAGCAGCGTACGGACTAGCGGGACAGATACGCAGTATTTT. Its translation: CASSVRTSGTDTQYF.